This T cell receptor beta chain was recovered during a study of blood T cell repertoires in COVID-19. The germline V gene has CDR1 SNHLY and CDR2 FYNNEI. V gave up 3 bases and J gave up 1 base, with 11 bases separating them. CDR3 length equals 15 residues. In the authors' workflow: Reference gene primer amplification gave estimated nucleated cell counts. Libraries were prepared by immunoSEQ multiplex PCR; TCRdb keeps only in-frame clonotypes and omits some of them. V and J calls and clone size are as listed in that table; D and trimming were resolved from the DNA. Of about 200,000 clones in the sample, around three quarters were seen once.

The sequencing input was peripheral blood. The rearrangement joins TRBV2 to TRBJ2-3; a possible D gene is TRBD2 (6 bases). This TCR derives from a woman in her seventies with acute or convalescent COVID-19. In DNA form, the CDR3 reads TGTGCCAGCAGTGATGGGGGGATTCGCACAGATACGCAGTATTTT. Residues: CASSDGGIRTDTQYF.